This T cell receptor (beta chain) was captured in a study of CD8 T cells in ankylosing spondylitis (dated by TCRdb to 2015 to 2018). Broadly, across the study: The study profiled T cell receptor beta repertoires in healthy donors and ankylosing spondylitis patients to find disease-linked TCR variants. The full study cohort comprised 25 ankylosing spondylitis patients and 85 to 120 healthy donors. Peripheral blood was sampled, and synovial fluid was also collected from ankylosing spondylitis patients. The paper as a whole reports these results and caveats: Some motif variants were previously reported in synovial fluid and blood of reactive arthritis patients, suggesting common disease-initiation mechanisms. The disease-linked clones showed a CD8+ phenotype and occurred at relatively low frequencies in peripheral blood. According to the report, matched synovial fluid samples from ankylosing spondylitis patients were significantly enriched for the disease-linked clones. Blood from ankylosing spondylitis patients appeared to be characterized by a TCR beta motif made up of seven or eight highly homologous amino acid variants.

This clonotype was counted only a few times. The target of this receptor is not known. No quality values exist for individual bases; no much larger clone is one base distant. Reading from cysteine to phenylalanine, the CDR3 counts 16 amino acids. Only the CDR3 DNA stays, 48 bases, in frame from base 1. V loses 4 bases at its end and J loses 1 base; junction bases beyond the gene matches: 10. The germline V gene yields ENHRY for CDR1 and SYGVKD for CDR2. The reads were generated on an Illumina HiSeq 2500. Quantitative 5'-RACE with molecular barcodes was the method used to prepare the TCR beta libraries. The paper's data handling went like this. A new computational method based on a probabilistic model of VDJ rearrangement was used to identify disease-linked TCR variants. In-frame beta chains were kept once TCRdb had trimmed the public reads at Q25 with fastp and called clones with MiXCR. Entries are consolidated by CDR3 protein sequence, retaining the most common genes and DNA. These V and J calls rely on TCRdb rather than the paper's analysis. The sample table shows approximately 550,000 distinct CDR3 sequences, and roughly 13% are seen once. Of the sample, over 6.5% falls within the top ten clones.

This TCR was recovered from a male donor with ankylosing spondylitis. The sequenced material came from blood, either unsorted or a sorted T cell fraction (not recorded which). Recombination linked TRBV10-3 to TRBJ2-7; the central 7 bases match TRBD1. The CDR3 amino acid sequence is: CAISGSTGPHSYEQYF. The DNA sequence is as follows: TGTGCCATCAGTGGGTCGACAGGGCCCCATTCCTACGAGCAGTACTTC.